These T cell receptor beta chains were read from a single sample in a study of T cell clones after liver transplantation. The table came from immunoSEQ multiplex PCR; TCRdb's copy has only in-frame clones and leaves some out. The sample lists over 50,000 clones; roughly 84% were seen once. The sequencing here drew on CD4+ T cells from blood, taken before liver transplant. The origin of the receptors is a human donor who received a liver transplant. CDR3s leave out the opening cysteine and the closing phenylalanine or tryptophan. The order of the fields is J gene, V gene, CDR3 protein.

j_call: TRBJ2-1
v_call: TRBV7-2
cdr3_aa: ASSLESLSINEQF

j_call: TRBJ2-7
v_call: TRBV7-6
cdr3_aa: ASSSGSGEQY

j_call: TRBJ2-5
v_call: TRBV7-2
cdr3_aa: ASSVSETQY

j_call: TRBJ1-2
v_call: TRBV6-5
cdr3_aa: ASSYSSAGGTYGYT

j_call: TRBJ1-1
v_call: TRBV6-1
cdr3_aa: AGPWGNTEAF

j_call: TRBJ2-3
v_call: TRBV11-2
cdr3_aa: ASSHTPDTQY

j_call: TRBJ2-3
v_call: TRBV7-3
cdr3_aa: ASSAGGSTDTQY

j_call: TRBJ2-5
v_call: TRBV7-2
cdr3_aa: ASSLVRAKETQY

j_call: TRBJ1-2
v_call: TRBV6-5
cdr3_aa: ASSPGAGNYGYT

j_call: TRBJ2-1
v_call: TRBV6-5
cdr3_aa: ASSGLAGGPNEQF

j_call: TRBJ1-3
v_call: TRBV28
cdr3_aa: ASSLHLSAGNTIY

j_call: TRBJ1-2
v_call: TRBV5-4
cdr3_aa: ASSLVGDGYT

j_call: TRBJ2-2
v_call: TRBV5-1
cdr3_aa: ASSLTGTTGELF

j_call: TRBJ1-6
v_call: TRBV4-3
cdr3_aa: ASSQKTTRGNSPLH

j_call: TRBJ2-7
v_call: TRBV7-3
cdr3_aa: ASSLYGSGDYEQY

j_call: TRBJ1-1
v_call: TRBV4-1
cdr3_aa: ASSQRPRRDTEAF

j_call: TRBJ1-2
v_call: TRBV7-2
cdr3_aa: ASRVSDRAGYT

j_call: TRBJ1-3
v_call: TRBV30
cdr3_aa: AWSVGQSSGNTIY

j_call: TRBJ2-3
v_call: TRBV7-9
cdr3_aa: ASSPGLAGGTDTQY

j_call: TRBJ1-3
v_call: TRBV7-2
cdr3_aa: ASSLALGPTGNTIY

j_call: TRBJ2-5
v_call: TRBV9
cdr3_aa: ASSVGQDQETQY

j_call: TRBJ2-3
v_call: TRBV7-9
cdr3_aa: ASSQPGLGDTQY

j_call: TRBJ2-7
v_call: TRBV10-3
cdr3_aa: AISEGVYEQY

j_call: TRBJ2-4
v_call: TRBV27
cdr3_aa: ASSLLGQGKNIQY

j_call: TRBJ2-5
v_call: TRBV4-1
cdr3_aa: ASSAQRDLGTQY

j_call: TRBJ1-5
v_call: TRBV2
cdr3_aa: ASSEQGRNQPQH

j_call: TRBJ1-1
v_call: TRBV6-4
cdr3_aa: ASRDGDRSTEAF

j_call: TRBJ1-1
v_call: TRBV2
cdr3_aa: ASRNRDRGITEAF

j_call: TRBJ1-2
v_call: TRBV18
cdr3_aa: ASSRQRGNYGYT

j_call: TRBJ2-3
v_call: TRBV7-3
cdr3_aa: ASSLDRASTDTQY

j_call: TRBJ1-2
v_call: TRBV2
cdr3_aa: ASRKAGWDYGYT

j_call: TRBJ2-1
v_call: TRBV20-1
cdr3_aa: SAREDNEQF

j_call: TRBJ1-4
v_call: TRBV7-9
cdr3_aa: ASSLATGSNEKLF

j_call: TRBJ2-1
v_call: TRBV6-6
cdr3_aa: ASSPGTESYNEQF

j_call: TRBJ2-1
v_call: TRBV21-1
cdr3_aa: ASSKYPRGVEQF

j_call: TRBJ2-5
v_call: TRBV7-2
cdr3_aa: ASSLVVVQETQY

j_call: TRBJ2-7
v_call: TRBV7-2
cdr3_aa: ASSLDFVLERQY

j_call: TRBJ2-3
v_call: TRBV7-2
cdr3_aa: ASSFRRGEDTQY

j_call: TRBJ2-3
v_call: TRBV2
cdr3_aa: ASTAQPSTDTQY

j_call: TRBJ2-2
v_call: TRBV29-1
cdr3_aa: SVGGQGRNTGELF

j_call: TRBJ2-7
v_call: TRBV7-2
cdr3_aa: ASGRGEGAYEQY

j_call: TRBJ2-5
v_call: TRBV15
cdr3_aa: ATSRALRGRPGEETQY

j_call: TRBJ1-2
v_call: TRBV4-1
cdr3_aa: ASSQDTGGGYGYT

j_call: TRBJ2-1
v_call: TRBV11-1
cdr3_aa: ASSLDAGGIDEQF

j_call: TRBJ2-3
v_call: TRBV27
cdr3_aa: ASSNRGQVLDTQY

j_call: TRBJ2-7
v_call: TRBV18
cdr3_aa: ASSLQGAQAAEQY

j_call: TRBJ1-2
v_call: TRBV5-4
cdr3_aa: ASSPGQGYLDYGYT

j_call: TRBJ2-7
v_call: TRBV30
cdr3_aa: AWSVFSGLAGDYEQY

j_call: TRBJ2-7
v_call: TRBV28
cdr3_aa: ASRRPGREGYEQY

j_call: TRBJ1-2
v_call: TRBV16
cdr3_aa: ASSQRRDFLNYGYT

j_call: TRBJ2-5
v_call: TRBV6-1
cdr3_aa: ASSEATRGRRETQY

j_call: TRBJ1-1
v_call: TRBV5-1
cdr3_aa: ASSFRDSIRTAEAF

j_call: TRBJ2-1
v_call: TRBV28
cdr3_aa: ASYGPSGSSYNEQF

j_call: TRBJ2-4
v_call: TRBV7-9
cdr3_aa: ASSPDLGGKNIQY

j_call: TRBJ2-7
v_call: TRBV6-5
cdr3_aa: ASRTISGAYEQY

j_call: TRBJ2-7
v_call: TRBV28
cdr3_aa: ASSDLRRGTG

j_call: TRBJ2-3
v_call: TRBV7-6
cdr3_aa: ASSIQLQWGRNTQY